This TCR beta chain was retrieved from a study of blood T cell repertoires in COVID-19. Those who participated ranged in age from roughly 18 to 89 years and resided in about two dozen US areas. Participants were placed into cohorts based on the clinical history they reported. Profiled with immunoSEQ multiplex PCR; TCRdb holds only in-frame clones, not every one. In the table there are more than 200,000 clones, over 70% of which are singletons. Sequenced material: PBMCs or T cells enriched from blood (not recorded which). This clonotype was obtained from a woman younger than 45 who had been exposed to COVID-19.

CDR3 nucleotides: TGTGCCAGTAGTATAGCAGGGGCAAATGGCTACACCTTC. Encoded protein: CASSIAGANGYTF. The rearrangement links TRBV19 to TRBJ1-2, with a tentative D call TRBD1 (6 bases). CDR3 length: 13 residues. Germline loops: CDR1 LNHDA, CDR2 SQIVND (reference sequence). V lost 1 base and J 6 bases, leaving 9 bases between the germline ends.